This paragraph reports one T cell receptor (beta chain). Its antigen is still unknown. This entry belongs to a study of CD8+ T cells in alopecia areata. V dropped 5 bases and J dropped 7 bases, with 15 bases sitting between them. The CDR3 length is 14 residues. Germline lookup yields CDR1 SGHTA and CDR2 FQGNSA. Investigators isolated RNA and reverse transcribed it into cDNA to act as the sequencing template. This table comes from immunoSEQ multiplex PCR, and its TCRdb copy is limited to in-frame clones, with some not included. Counted here are some 130,000 clones, roughly 61% occurring once; the ten biggest clones make up less than 5.5%. Punch biopsies of lesional scalp, plus peripheral blood, were taken from alopecia areata patients. Whole-study findings and limits: Patients displayed less clarity in TCR sharing than mice, a finding possibly related to HLA. Elevated clonality characterized lesional scalp relative to normal scalp, particularly in alopecia totalis/universalis.

The chain carries TRBV7-2 and TRBJ1-3; D is undetermined. The source material was CD4+ T cells sorted from blood, sampled at week 0. The sequence was obtained from a human donor with alopecia areata. For the CDR3, the DNA is TGTGCCAGCAGCCTAACCCTAGATCGGAACACCATATATTTT. Amino acid sequence: CASSLTLDRNTIYF.